One sample yielded the 14 T cell receptor beta chains listed below, sequenced in a study of blood T cell repertoires in COVID-19 (dated by TCRdb to the early 2020s). Library preparation was by the immunoSEQ multiplex PCR assay. TCRdb obtained this table from immuneACCESS and retained in-frame rearrangements with V and J assigned. These tables miss some clones; where compared with another copy, unresolved V genes account for less than half of the shortfall, and the remainder is unexplained. The table for this sample lists around 180,000 clones; around 76% of them were counted only once. The ten largest clones represent less than 20% of the sample. The material sequenced was PBMCs or T cells enriched from blood (not recorded which). The receptors derive from a woman in her forties or fifties with acute COVID-19.

CDR3 DNA: TGTGCCAGCAGCTTAGCGGACAGCTATGGCTACACCTTC. The encoded protein is CASSLADSYGYTF. J is TRBJ1-2 and V is TRBV11-2; D is possibly TRBD1 (6 bases). Germline lookup yields CDR1 SGHAT and CDR2 FQNNGV. V gave up 1 base and J gave up 4 bases, with 7 bases separating them. This CDR3 has 13 residues.

DNA of the CDR3: TGTGCCAGCAGTTACGGGACAGGGGCAGAGCTCCAGCATTTT. This gives the protein CASSYGTGAELQHF. This chain uses TRBV5-8 with TRBJ1-5; 10 bases map to TRBD1. Germline V CDR1 and CDR2: SGHTS, YDEGEE. V gave up 5 bases and J gave up 12 bases; unmatched junction bases: 11. The CDR3 loop spans 14 amino acids.

This clone was found a few times. The gene calls are TRBV6-5 and TRBJ1-1, with 7 positions matching TRBD1. V lost 7 bases, J lost 4 bases, and 3 bases stayed unmatched. This CDR3 spans 12 amino acids. Germline V gives CDR1 MNHEY, CDR2 SVGAGI. CDR3 coding DNA: TGTGCCAGCACGACAGGGTCCACTGAAGCTTTCTTT. Protein: CASTTGSTEAFF.

The table lists this clone with a few counts. The CDR3 sequence is CASSPTGGIGNQPQHF. The DNA for the CDR3 is TGTGCCAGCTCACCAACAGGGGGCATCGGCAATCAGCCCCAGCATTTT. The gene calls are TRBV18 and TRBJ1-5; 9 bases align to TRBD1. Germline V gene data show CDR1 as KGHSH and CDR2 as LQKENI. V trimming: 2 bases; J trimming: 2 bases; junction bases outside the gene matches: 4. This CDR3 is built from 16 residues.

V usage is TRBV6-1 and J usage is TRBJ2-5; weak D call: TRBD2 (5 bases). Trimming took off 2 bases at V and 4 bases at J, with 14 bases between the two ends. The CDR3 sequence is 15 residues long. Germline V gene sequence: CDR1 MNHNS, CDR2 SASEGT. The CDR3 region is CASSERGVVGETQYF. CDR3 nucleotides: TGTGCCAGCAGTGAACGGGGAGTGGTGGGAGAGACCCAGTACTTC.

This rearrangement joins TRBV11-3 to TRBJ1-1, with a possible D match to TRBD1 (5 bases). Germline CDR1 and CDR2: SGHNT and YENEEA. V shed 5 bases and J shed 3 bases, with 13 bases lying between them. The CDR3 has 14 residues. CDR3 nucleotides: TGTGCCAGCAGCGCAGGTTTAGGGGACACTGAAGCTTTCTTT. Translating gives CASSAGLGDTEAFF.

The V call is TRBV5-6, the J call TRBJ2-3, with 8 nucleotides matching TRBD2. With 4 bases clipped from V and 0 bases from J, the junction kept 10 bases outside the gene matches. This CDR3 has 17 amino acids. Looked up from germline, CDR1 is SGHDT and CDR2 is YYEEEE. The CDR3 loop reads CASSPLRAGVSTDTQYF. CDR3 coding DNA: TGTGCCAGCAGCCCACTAAGAGCGGGGGTTAGCACAGATACGCAGTATTTT.

CDR3 coding DNA: TGTGCCAGCAGTGACCCCTGGCTGATGAACACTGAAGCTTTCTTT. Translating it yields CASSDPWLMNTEAFF. The chain carries TRBV6-4 and TRBJ1-1; no reliable D call. The CDR3 loop spans 15 amino acids. Trimming removed 2 bases at V and 0 bases at J, with 10 bases between. Germline V gene data show CDR1 as MRHNA and CDR2 as SNTAGT.

The chain links TRBV5-4 to TRBJ1-1; TRBD1 matches 7 bases. This CDR3 has 14 residues. The V gene end was trimmed by 3 bases and the J gene end by 4 bases; junction bases not matched to a gene: 6. Germline V CDR1 and CDR2: SGHNT, YYREEE (reference sequence). CDR3 sequence (DNA): TGTGCCAGCAGCTCGGGGACAGTCAGCACTGAAGCTTTCTTT. It specifies CASSSGTVSTEAFF.

The chain has TRBV10-1 and TRBJ2-5, with TRBD2 identical over 11 bases. Germline CDR1 reads WNHNN; CDR2 reads SYGVQD (reference sequence). This CDR3 has 14 residues. The J segment lost 5 bases and the V segment lost 4 bases, leaving 3 bases of the junction unmatched. For the CDR3, the DNA is TGCGCCAGCAGTGCCCTAGCGGGGGGTGAGACCCAGTACTTC. Its translation: CASSALAGGETQYF.

The table lists this clone with a few counts. V usage is TRBV5-1 and J usage is TRBJ2-5, with 8 bases matching TRBD2. V gave up 2 bases and J gave up 1 base; unmatched junction bases: 4. The CDR3 covers 15 residues. Germline CDR1 reads SGHRS; CDR2 reads YFSETQ. Here the CDR3 reads CASSFLAGSQETQYF. The CDR3 region has the DNA TGCGCCAGCAGCTTCTTAGCGGGGAGCCAAGAGACCCAGTACTTC.

The rearrangement joins TRBV28 to TRBJ1-1; unclear D gene. CDR1 and CDR2 from the germline V gene are MDHEN and SYDVKM. The CDR3 totals 13 residues. Trimming removed 5 bases at V and 4 bases at J, with 11 bases between. The CDR3 nucleotides read TGTGCCAGCAGTCCCCGGGTAGGCACTGAAGCTTTCTTT. Its protein product is CASSPRVGTEAFF.

This chain links TRBV2 with TRBJ1-2; perhaps TRBD1 as D (6 bases). Deletions cut 8 bases from V and 3 bases from J, with 16 bases between. Germline lookup yields CDR1 SNHLY and CDR2 FYNNEI. The CDR3 spans 14 residues. CDR3 sequence reads: CASSHREIDYGYTF. Here the CDR3 DNA reads TGTGCCAGCTCTCACAGGGAGATAGACTATGGCTACACCTTC.

This clone has just a few counts. J is TRBJ1-2 and V is TRBV6-1; 8 nucleotides agree with TRBD1. The CDR3 is made up of 14 amino acids. Germline V gene lookup returns CDR1 MNHNS and CDR2 SASEGT. V trimming: 3 bases; J trimming: 13 bases; junction bases outside the gene matches: 13. The CDR3 spells CASSDGQGSGSGTF. In nucleotides, the CDR3 is TGTGCCAGCAGTGACGGACAGGGATCTGGTTCAGGCACCTTC.